This is a list of T cell receptor beta chains from one sample in a study of blood T cell repertoires in COVID-19. Data came from immunoSEQ multiplex PCR; TCRdb stores just in-frame clones and leaves some out. This sample has 200,000 to 300,000 clones, with about 90% found just once. Sequencing was done on a sample of peripheral blood. The receptor set was obtained from a woman in her forties with acute or convalescent COVID-19. Both conserved end residues are trimmed from each CDR3.

cdr3_aa j_call v_call
ASREQGYSNQPQH TRBJ1-5 TRBV2
ASSLMGHSNTEAF TRBJ1-1 TRBV11-2
SVVNIPNTEAF TRBJ1-1 TRBV29-1
ASSYQGSYGYT TRBJ1-2 TRBV6-6
ASSTTGFGETQY TRBJ2-5 TRBV18
ASSERSSYNEQF TRBJ2-1 TRBV10-2
ASSVGLAAGETQY TRBJ2-5 TRBV9
ASSLGGQGRHSPLH TRBJ1-6 TRBV7-8
ASRNSNRAVEKLF TRBJ1-4 TRBV19
ASSSPTGRGHDNEQF TRBJ2-1 TRBV5-4
AIRRDRGYTGELF TRBJ2-2 TRBV10-3
ASSFEDRGYTIY TRBJ1-3 TRBV11-2
ASSHDRDQPQH TRBJ1-5 TRBV5-6
ASSWTSGGYNEQF TRBJ2-1 TRBV27
ASSSKYTRDRASEGGYT TRBJ1-2 TRBV5-1
ASGPRLAGGPSSYNEQF TRBJ2-1 TRBV12-5
ASSQIVLSSYNEQF TRBJ2-1 TRBV3-1/TRBV3-2
ASSPTGGGYGYT TRBJ1-2 TRBV5-4
ASSWTSGGLGEETQY TRBJ2-5 TRBV6-2/TRBV6-3
ASSQEGRADSGNTIY TRBJ1-3 TRBV4-1
ASSQVDPGLGTDTQY TRBJ2-3 TRBV4-1
SEQGNAEAF TRBJ1-1 TRBV29-1
ATSGLAYGYT TRBJ1-2 TRBV6-5
ASSSGLADNEQF TRBJ2-1 TRBV6-5
ASSPRYRRDTEAF TRBJ1-1 TRBV7-6
ASRQVAGTVTEAF TRBJ1-1 TRBV6-5
ASSLFPGNGYT TRBJ1-2 TRBV27
ASSSLAGGEETQY TRBJ2-5 TRBV27
ARSLTGRNTEAF TRBJ1-1 TRBV5-3
ASSLGHGTDTQY TRBJ2-3 TRBV7-3
SVAEGGSYGYT TRBJ1-2 TRBV29-1
ASSYRGRSDTEAF TRBJ1-1 TRBV6-2/TRBV6-3
ASSQFGLAGGPGTDTQY TRBJ2-3 TRBV4-1
ASTLAGGNQPQH TRBJ1-5 TRBV2
ASKTASSTDTQY TRBJ2-3 TRBV6-5
ATSDSDSLGPQH TRBJ1-5 TRBV24-1
ASSLGQGENQPQH TRBJ1-5 TRBV5-1
ASSLVGQATNYGYT TRBJ1-2 TRBV5-1
AWSVQDSSSGANVLT TRBJ2-6 TRBV30
AWSVITSNTEAF TRBJ1-1 TRBV30
ASSFWLNTEAF TRBJ1-1 TRBV5-4